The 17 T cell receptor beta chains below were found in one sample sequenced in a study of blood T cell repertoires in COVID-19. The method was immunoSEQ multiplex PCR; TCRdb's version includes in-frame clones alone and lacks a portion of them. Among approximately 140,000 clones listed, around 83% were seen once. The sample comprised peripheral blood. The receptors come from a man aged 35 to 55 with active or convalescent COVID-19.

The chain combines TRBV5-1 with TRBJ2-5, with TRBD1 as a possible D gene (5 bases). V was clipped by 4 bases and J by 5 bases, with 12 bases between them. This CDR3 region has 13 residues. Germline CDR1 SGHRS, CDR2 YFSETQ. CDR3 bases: TGCGCCAGCAGCGTAGGGGCTGGGGAGACCCAGTACTTC. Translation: CASSVGAGETQYF.

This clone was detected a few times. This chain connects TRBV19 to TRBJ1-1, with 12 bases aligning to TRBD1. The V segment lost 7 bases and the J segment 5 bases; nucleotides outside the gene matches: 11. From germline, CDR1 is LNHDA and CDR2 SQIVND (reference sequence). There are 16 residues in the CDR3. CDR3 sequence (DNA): TGTGCCAGTACCCTAGGGACAGGGGGCGTGAGAACTGAAGCTTTCTTT. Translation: CASTLGTGGVRTEAFF.

As DNA, the CDR3 is TGTGCCATCAGTGGGCAGGGGAGCACTGAAGCTTTCTTT. This codes for CAISGQGSTEAFF. V usage is TRBV10-3 and J usage is TRBJ1-1; the D gene is possibly TRBD1 (6 bases). Germline V gene lookup returns CDR1 ENHRY and CDR2 SYGVKD. V lost 4 bases and J 4 bases, leaving 10 bases between the germline ends. The CDR3 has 13 amino acids.

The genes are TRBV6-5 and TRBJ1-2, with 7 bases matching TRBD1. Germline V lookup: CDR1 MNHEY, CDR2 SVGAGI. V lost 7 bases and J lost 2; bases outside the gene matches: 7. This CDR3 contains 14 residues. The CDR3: CASNRDSYNYGYTF. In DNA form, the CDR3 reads TGTGCCAGCAACCGGGACAGCTACAACTATGGCTACACCTTC.

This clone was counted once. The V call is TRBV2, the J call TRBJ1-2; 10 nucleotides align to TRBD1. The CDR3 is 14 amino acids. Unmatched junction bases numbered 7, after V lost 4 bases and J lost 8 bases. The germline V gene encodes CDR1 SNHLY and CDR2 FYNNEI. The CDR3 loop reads CASSVGQGIGGYTF. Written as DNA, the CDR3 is TGTGCCAGCAGTGTGGGACAGGGGATAGGGGGCTACACCTTC.

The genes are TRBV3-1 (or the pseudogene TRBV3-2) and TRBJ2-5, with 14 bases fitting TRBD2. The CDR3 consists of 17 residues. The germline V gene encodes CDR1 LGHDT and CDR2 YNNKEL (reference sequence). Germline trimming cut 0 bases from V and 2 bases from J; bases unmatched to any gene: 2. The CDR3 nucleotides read TGTGCCAGCAGCCAAGATCGGACTAGCGGGGGGCAAGAGACCCAGTACTTC. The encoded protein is CASSQDRTSGGQETQYF.

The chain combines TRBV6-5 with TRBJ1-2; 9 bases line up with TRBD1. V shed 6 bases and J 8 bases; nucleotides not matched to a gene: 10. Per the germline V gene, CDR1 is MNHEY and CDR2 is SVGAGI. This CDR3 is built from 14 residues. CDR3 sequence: CASSQDRGSGGYTF. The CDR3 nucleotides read TGTGCCAGCAGCCAAGACAGGGGGTCAGGAGGCTACACCTTC.

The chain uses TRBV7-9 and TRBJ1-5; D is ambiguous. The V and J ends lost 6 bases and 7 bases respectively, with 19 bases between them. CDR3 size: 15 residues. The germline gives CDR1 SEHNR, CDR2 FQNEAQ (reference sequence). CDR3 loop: CASSPVEGLGQPQHF. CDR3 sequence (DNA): TGTGCCAGCAGTCCGGTCGAGGGTCTCGGCCAGCCCCAGCATTTT.

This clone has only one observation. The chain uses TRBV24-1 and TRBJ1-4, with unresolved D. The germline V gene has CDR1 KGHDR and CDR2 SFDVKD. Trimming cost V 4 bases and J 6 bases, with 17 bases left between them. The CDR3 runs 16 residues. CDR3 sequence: CATSDPPTVSDEKLFF. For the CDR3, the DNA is TGTGCCACCAGTGACCCCCCCACGGTTTCGGATGAAAAACTGTTTTTT.

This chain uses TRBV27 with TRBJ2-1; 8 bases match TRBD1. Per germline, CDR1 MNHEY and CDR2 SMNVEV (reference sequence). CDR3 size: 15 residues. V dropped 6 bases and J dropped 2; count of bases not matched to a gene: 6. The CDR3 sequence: CASRKDRGAYNEQFF. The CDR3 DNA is TGTGCCAGCAGGAAAGACAGGGGAGCCTACAATGAGCAGTTCTTC.

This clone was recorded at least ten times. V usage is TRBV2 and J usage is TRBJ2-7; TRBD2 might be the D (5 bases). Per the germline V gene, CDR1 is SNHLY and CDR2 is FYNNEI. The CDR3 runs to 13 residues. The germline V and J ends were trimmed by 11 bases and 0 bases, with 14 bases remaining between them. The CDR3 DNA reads TGTGCCGGCACTAGGCCGGACTCCTACGAGCAGTACTTC. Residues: CAGTRPDSYEQYF.

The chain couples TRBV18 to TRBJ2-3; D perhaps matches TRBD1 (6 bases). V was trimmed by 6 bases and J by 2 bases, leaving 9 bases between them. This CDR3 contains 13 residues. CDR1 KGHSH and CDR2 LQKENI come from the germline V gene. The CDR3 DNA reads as TGTGCCAGCTCTCGGGACACCACAGATACGCAGTATTTT. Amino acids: CASSRDTTDTQYF.

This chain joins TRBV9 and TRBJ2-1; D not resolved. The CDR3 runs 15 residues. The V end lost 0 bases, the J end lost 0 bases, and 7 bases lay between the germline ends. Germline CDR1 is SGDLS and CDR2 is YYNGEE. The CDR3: CASSVAPSSYNEQFF. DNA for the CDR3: TGTGCCAGCAGCGTAGCCCCGAGCTCCTACAATGAGCAGTTCTTC. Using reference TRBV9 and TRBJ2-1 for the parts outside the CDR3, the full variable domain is DSGVTQTPKHLITATGQRVTLRCSPRSGDLSVYWYQQSLDQGLQFLIQYYNGEERAKGNILERFSAQQFPDLHSELNLSSLELGDSALYFCASSVAPSSYNEQFFGPGTRLTVL.

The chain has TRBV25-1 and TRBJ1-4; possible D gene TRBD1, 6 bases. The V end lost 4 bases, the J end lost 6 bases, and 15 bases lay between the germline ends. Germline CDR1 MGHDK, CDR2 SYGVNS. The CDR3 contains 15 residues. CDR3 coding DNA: TGTGCCAGCAGTGGACCTTGGGGGCGTGATGAAAAACTGTTTTTT. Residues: CASSGPWGRDEKLFF.

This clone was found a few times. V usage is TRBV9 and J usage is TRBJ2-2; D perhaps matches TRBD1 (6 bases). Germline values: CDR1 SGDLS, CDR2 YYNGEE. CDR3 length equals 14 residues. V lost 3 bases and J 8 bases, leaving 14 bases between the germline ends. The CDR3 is CASSGQVWSGELFF. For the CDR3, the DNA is TGTGCCAGCAGCGGACAGGTTTGGTCGGGGGAGCTGTTTTTT.

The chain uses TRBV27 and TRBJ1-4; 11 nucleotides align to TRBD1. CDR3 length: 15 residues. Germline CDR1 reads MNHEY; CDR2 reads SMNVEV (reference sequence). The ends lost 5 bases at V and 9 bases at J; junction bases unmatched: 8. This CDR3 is CASSLGTGGTQKLFF. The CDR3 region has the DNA TGTGCCAGCAGTCTTGGGACAGGGGGAACTCAAAAACTGTTTTTT.

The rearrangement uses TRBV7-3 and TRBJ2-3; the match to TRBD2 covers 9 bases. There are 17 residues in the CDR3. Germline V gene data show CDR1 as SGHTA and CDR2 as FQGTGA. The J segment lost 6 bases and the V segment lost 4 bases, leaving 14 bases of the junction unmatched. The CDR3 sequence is CASSSRGASGVLDTQYF. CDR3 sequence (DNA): TGTGCCAGCAGCTCGAGGGGGGCTAGCGGGGTGCTGGATACGCAGTATTTT.